These 10 T cell receptor beta chains originate from one sample sequenced in a study of blood T cell repertoires in COVID-19. Some clones are missing from TCRdb's copy, which holds only in-frame ones; the method was immunoSEQ multiplex PCR. The data show around 100,000 clones, 80% to 95% seen once. Input material: peripheral blood. Receptors were obtained from a man in his forties or fifties with active COVID-19.

The chain links TRBV7-9 to TRBJ2-1, with 11 bases that match TRBD2. The CDR3 contains 14 residues. Trimming at V came to 8 bases and at J to 6 bases, leaving 6 bases not matched to a gene. Germline V gene data show CDR1 as SEHNR and CDR2 as FQNEAQ (reference sequence). The CDR3 region has the DNA TGTGCCAGCTTAGCGGGAGGGCCGCTCAATGAGCAGTTCTTC. The encoded protein is CASLAGGPLNEQFF.

This chain joins TRBV30 and TRBJ1-6; the match to TRBD1 covers 7 bases. V lost 1 base, J lost 4 bases, and 1 base stayed unmatched. CDR3 length: 14 residues. The germline gives CDR1 GTSNPN, CDR2 SVGIG (reference sequence). CDR3 in amino acids: CAWSGGQYNSPLHF. Written as DNA, the CDR3 is TGTGCCTGGAGTGGGGGACAGTATAATTCACCCCTCCACTTT.

The chain carries TRBV6-6 and TRBJ1-1; 8 bases fit TRBD1. Germline V gene data show CDR1 as MNHNY and CDR2 as SVGAGI (reference sequence). V dropped 2 bases and J dropped 7; count of bases not matched to a gene: 3. The CDR3 runs to 13 residues. CDR3: CASSYRQGFEAFF. The CDR3 DNA is TGTGCCAGCAGTTACCGACAGGGGTTTGAAGCTTTCTTT.

The V call is TRBV10-3, the J call TRBJ2-2; 10 bases are a match to TRBD1. Germline CDR1 is ENHRY and CDR2 is SYGVKD. CDR3 length: 15 residues. The trim removed 5 bases at V and 7 bases at J, leaving 7 bases unmatched. The CDR3 loop is CAISTRDRGGGELFF. The CDR3 DNA reads as TGTGCCATCAGTACCCGGGACAGGGGAGGCGGGGAGCTGTTTTTT.

This chain connects TRBV3-1 (or the pseudogene TRBV3-2) to TRBJ2-7; 9 nucleotides agree with TRBD1. Trimming at V came to 3 bases and at J to 6 bases, leaving 12 bases not matched to a gene. Per the germline V gene, CDR1 is LGHDT and CDR2 is YNNKEL (reference sequence). The CDR3 loop spans 16 amino acids. DNA for the CDR3: TGTGCCAGCAGCCAGAGGATCACAGGGGGCAAGGGCGAGCAGTACTTC. Residues: CASSQRITGGKGEQYF.

The chain links TRBV11-2 to TRBJ2-7, with D possibly being TRBD1 (6 bases). This CDR3 comprises 14 residues. Germline CDR1 SGHAT, CDR2 FQNNGV. V lost 3 bases and J lost 7, with 16 bases in between. For the CDR3, the DNA is TGTGCCAGCAGCTTTCGACAGGATGTTGGGGAGCAGTACTTC. As protein: CASSFRQDVGEQYF.

The V call is TRBV25-1, the J call TRBJ2-3, with D perhaps TRBD2 (6 bases). The V gene lost 0 bases and the J gene lost 2 bases, with 9 bases spanning the gap. From germline, CDR1 is MGHDK and CDR2 SYGVNS. This CDR3 contains 15 residues. The CDR3 region is CASSEYAGTTDTQYF. The CDR3, as DNA: TGTGCCAGCAGTGAATACGCGGGGACCACAGATACGCAGTATTTT.

The genes are TRBV11-2 and TRBJ2-7; D may be TRBD1 (5 bases). The CDR3 sequence is 12 residues long. Between the trimmed V and J ends, which lost 5 bases and 6 bases, there was a span of 11 bases. Germline CDR1 is SGHAT and CDR2 is FQNNGV. In DNA form, the CDR3 reads TGTGCCAGCAGCCCAGGGCAGCGCGAGCAGTACGTC. The encoded protein is CASSPGQREQYV.

This clone was detected once. This chain uses TRBV12-3 or TRBV12-4 with TRBJ1-1; D is perhaps TRBD1 (5 bases). The CDR3 consists of 13 residues. Trimming removed 3 bases at V and 8 bases at J, with 13 bases between. CDR3: CASSFRTPGEAFF. As DNA, the CDR3 is TGTGCCAGCAGTTTCAGGACCCCAGGGGAAGCTTTCTTT.

This chain links TRBV6-6 with TRBJ1-3; D call uncertain. This CDR3 has 13 residues. The V gene lost 5 bases and the J gene lost 1 base, with 6 bases spanning the gap. CDR1 is MNHNY and CDR2 is SVGAGI in the germline V gene (reference sequence). The CDR3 nucleotides are TGTGCCAGCAGTACGAGGTCTGGAAACACCATATATTTT. It translates to CASSTRSGNTIYF.